Each of the 4 T cell receptor beta chains below was sequenced from the same sample in a study of T-cell memory formation after mild COVID-19. TCRdb used MiXCR to reprocess the 5' RACE reads, holding one entry per CDR3 protein. Of some 410,000 distinct CDR3 sequences in the sample, less than 25% were seen once. Material: PBMCs or a T cell subset sorted from them (not recorded which). These receptors all come from an adult woman who had mild COVID-19 (a few samples of this study predate the infection). Cell type and time point are not known.

This sequence joins TRBV12-3 or TRBV12-4 and TRBJ2-1, with a possible D match to TRBD2 (5 bases). With 8 bases removed from V and 10 bases from J, the gap between germline ends came to 21 bases. The CDR3 spans 14 residues. CDR3 nucleotides: TGTGCCAGCTTGAAGTCGGACTTCGCGAGGGAGCAGTTCTTC. Its translation is CASLKSDFAREQFF.

Only a few counts were recorded for this clonotype. This chain connects TRBV7-6 to TRBJ2-1, with TRBD2 as a possible D gene (7 bases). This CDR3 contains 18 residues. V lost 2 bases and J 8 bases, leaving 25 bases between the germline ends. From germline, CDR1 is SGHVS and CDR2 FNYEAQ. Here the CDR3 reads CASSLMAGGAGVLHEQFF. Written as DNA, the CDR3 is TGTGCCAGCAGCTTAATGGCTGGGGGGGCGGGAGTCCTCCATGAGCAGTTCTTC. Full variable domain (remainder filled in from reference TRBV7-6 and TRBJ2-1): GAGVSQSPRYKVTKRGQDVALRCDPISGHVSLYWYRQALGQGPEFLTYFNYEAQQDKSGLPNDRFSAERPEGSISTLTIQRTEQRDSAMYRCASSLMAGGAGVLHEQFFGPGTRLTVL.

This clonotype came up many times. The chain joins TRBV7-6 to TRBJ2-1; 9 bases align to TRBD1. Germline-derived CDR1 and CDR2 are SGHVS and FNYEAQ. The ends lost 4 bases at V and 4 bases at J; junction bases unmatched: 8. The CDR3 spans 16 residues. CDR3 coding DNA: TGTGCCAGCAGCTCAGCCGGGACAGGGCCTTACAATGAGCAGTTCTTC. It yields the protein CASSSAGTGPYNEQFF.

The V call is TRBV20-1, the J call TRBJ2-1, with TRBD2 matching 14 bases. Germline lookup yields CDR1 DFQATT and CDR2 SNEGSKA (reference sequence). V shed 6 bases, J shed 8 bases, and the junction held 6 bases outside the gene matches. This CDR3 contains 14 residues. CDR3 region: CSAPGTSGSYEQFF. The CDR3 nucleotides read TGCAGTGCCCCCGGGACTAGCGGGAGCTATGAGCAGTTCTTC.